This entry describes one T cell receptor beta chain. The data were taken from a study of PD-L1 blockade in urothelial cancer. This CDR3 is built from 15 residues. Trimming took 3 bases from V and 4 from J; bases not matched to a gene: 1. Germline CDR1 reads LNHDA; CDR2 reads SQIVND (reference sequence). Produced via immunoSEQ multiplex PCR; TCRdb's table is partial and in-frame only. The sample holds about 100,000 clones, roughly nine tenths seen once. This chain links TRBV19 with TRBJ2-5; TRBD2 agrees at 14 bases. The clonotype originates from a woman of 80 years or more with urothelial cancer. The sequenced sample was PBMCs, obtained around atezolizumab (anti-PD-L1) treatment. This CDR3 is CASSMTSGRGETQYF. The CDR3 DNA is TGTGCCAGTAGTATGACTAGCGGGAGGGGAGAGACCCAGTACTTC.